This T cell receptor (beta chain) stems from a study of blood T cell repertoires in COVID-19 (TCRdb year 2020). Regarding the complete study: Samples from collaborators originated in the United States, Italy and Spain and spanned both the acute and convalescent phases of COVID-19. The prospective study material was composed of cDNA or gDNA derived from T cells, B-cell-depleted T cells, or PBMCs. The dataset comprised deeply sampled blood TCRbeta repertoires from subjects exposed to, actively infected with, or recovered from COVID-19. The repertoires were released in a freely available public database meant as a resource for research on the immune response to SARS-CoV-2. Samples came from the ongoing ImmuneRACE study (first 160 participants) plus 1,254 subjects from 6 global collaborators. The sample metadata nearly always contained a de-identified subject ID, COVID-19 status, age in years and sex. Where available, HLA class I and class II types were taken from metadata supplied by the sample provider and were not determined by assay-based typing.

Comments on this clone: Its antigen is still unknown. No much larger clone exists at a distance of one base, and base qualities are not known.

Collaborating institutions collected whole blood in K2EDTA tubes following their own protocols. Collaborator samples were shipped for TCRbeta analysis as frozen whole blood, isolated PBMCs, or DNA extracted from either sample type. From a lookup of the germline V gene, CDR1 and CDR2 are SGHRS and YFSETQ. V was cut back by 2 bases and J by 0 bases, leaving a gap of 15 bases between them. The CDR3 runs 16 amino acids, cysteine and phenylalanine included. Kept here is only the CDR3 DNA, which spans 48 bases and is read in frame from base 1. Paper-wide results and their limitations: How much clinical and demographic metadata was included differed by source and by participant, and the metadata was provided uncurated.

TCRbeta CDR3 regions were amplified from genomic DNA by means of the immunoSEQ Assay, a bias-controlled multiplex PCR. Concerning the study's data processing: The number of nucleated cells in each sample was estimated by amplification of reference gene primers within the assay. Sequence reads were collapsed and filtered to measure the absolute abundance of every unique TCRbeta CDR3 rearrangement. For each sample, productive Simpson clonality was calculated as the square root of Simpson's diversity index over productive rearrangements. Not all clones reach the TCRdb copy of this immuneACCESS table, which keeps in-frame sequences only. Checked studies attribute under half of the gap to unresolved V genes and leave the rest unexplained. Clonal size and the V and J genes are those of that table, whereas D and trimming came from the DNA. The sample data list 150,000 to 200,000 clones, and 65% to 90% of these were observed just once. About 9.7% of the sample is held by the ten biggest clonotypes.

The specimen sequenced was peripheral blood. This sequence was found in a man aged 50 to 59 with active or convalescent COVID-19. The sequence links TRBV5-1 to TRBJ2-7; matching of 6 bases hints at TRBD2 as the D gene. The DNA reads TGCGCCAGCAGCTTAGACGGGACTGCCAGCTCCTACGAGCAGTACTTC. It encodes CASSLDGTASSYEQYF.